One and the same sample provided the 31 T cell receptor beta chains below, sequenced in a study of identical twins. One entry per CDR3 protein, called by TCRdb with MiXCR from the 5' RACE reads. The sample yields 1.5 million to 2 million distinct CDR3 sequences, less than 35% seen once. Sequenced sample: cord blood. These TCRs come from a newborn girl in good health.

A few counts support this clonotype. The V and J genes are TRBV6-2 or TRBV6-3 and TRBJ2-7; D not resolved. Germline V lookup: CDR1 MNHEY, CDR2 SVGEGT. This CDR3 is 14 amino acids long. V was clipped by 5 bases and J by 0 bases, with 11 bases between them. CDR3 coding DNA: TGTGCCAGCAGTCCCCTGACCAGCTCCTACGAGCAGTACTTC. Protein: CASSPLTSSYEQYF.

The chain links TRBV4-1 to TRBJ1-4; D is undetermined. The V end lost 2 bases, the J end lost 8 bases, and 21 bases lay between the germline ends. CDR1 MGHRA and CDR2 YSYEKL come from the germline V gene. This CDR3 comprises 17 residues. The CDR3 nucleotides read TGCGCCAGCAGCCAATACCGACTAGACGAGCCCTACGAAAAACTGTTTTTT. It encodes CASSQYRLDEPYEKLFF.

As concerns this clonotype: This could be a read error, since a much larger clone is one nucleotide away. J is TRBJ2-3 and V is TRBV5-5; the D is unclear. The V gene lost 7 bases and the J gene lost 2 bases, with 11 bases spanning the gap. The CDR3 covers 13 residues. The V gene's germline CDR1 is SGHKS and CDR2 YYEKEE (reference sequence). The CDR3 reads CASGEYNTDTQYF. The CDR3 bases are TGTGCCAGCGGCGAATATAACACAGATACGCAGTATTTT.

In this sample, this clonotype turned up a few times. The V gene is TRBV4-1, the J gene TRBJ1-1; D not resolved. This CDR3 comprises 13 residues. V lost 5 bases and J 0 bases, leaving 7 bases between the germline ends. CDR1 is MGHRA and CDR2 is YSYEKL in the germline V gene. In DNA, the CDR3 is TGCGCCAGCAGCATGTCTTTGAACACTGAAGCTTTCTTT. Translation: CASSMSLNTEAFF.

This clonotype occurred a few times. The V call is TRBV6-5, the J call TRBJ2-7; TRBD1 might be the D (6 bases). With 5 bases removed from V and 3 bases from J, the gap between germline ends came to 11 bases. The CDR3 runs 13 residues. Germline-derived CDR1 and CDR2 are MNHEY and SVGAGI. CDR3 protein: CASSDEGGYEQYF. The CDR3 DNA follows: TGTGCCAGCAGTGATGAAGGGGGCTACGAGCAGTACTTC.

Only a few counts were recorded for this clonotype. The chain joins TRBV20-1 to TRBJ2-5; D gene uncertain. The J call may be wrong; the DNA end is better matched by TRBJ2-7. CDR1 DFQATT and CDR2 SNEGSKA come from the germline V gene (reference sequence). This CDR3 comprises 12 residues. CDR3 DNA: TGCAGTGCTAGAGATGGGTGGGTCGAGCAGTACTTC. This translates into CSARDGWVEQYF.

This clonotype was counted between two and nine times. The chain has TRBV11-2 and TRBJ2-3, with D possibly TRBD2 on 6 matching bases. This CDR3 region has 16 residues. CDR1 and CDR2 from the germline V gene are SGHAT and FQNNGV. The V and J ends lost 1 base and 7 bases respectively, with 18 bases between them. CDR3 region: CASSLGLGPGENTQYF. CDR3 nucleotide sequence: TGTGCCAGCAGCTTAGGACTAGGTCCGGGGGAAAATACGCAGTATTTT.

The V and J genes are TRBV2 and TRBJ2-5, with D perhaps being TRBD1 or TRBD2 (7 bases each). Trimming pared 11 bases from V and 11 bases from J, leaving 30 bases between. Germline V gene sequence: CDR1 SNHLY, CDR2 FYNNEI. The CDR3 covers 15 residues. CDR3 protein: CAGGDREGGTDTQYF. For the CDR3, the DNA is TGTGCCGGCGGAGACAGGGAGGGAGGCACAGATACGCAGTACTTC.

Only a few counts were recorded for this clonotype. CDR3 bases: TGCAGTGCTAGACAGGGACTAGCGGGTTACGAGCAGTACTTC. Translation gives CSARQGLAGYEQYF. The rearrangement links TRBV20-1 to TRBJ2-7; TRBD2 aligns across 12 bases. Germline V lookup: CDR1 DFQATT, CDR2 SNEGSKA (reference sequence). V gave up 2 bases and J gave up 4 bases; unmatched junction bases: 3. The CDR3 has 14 amino acids.

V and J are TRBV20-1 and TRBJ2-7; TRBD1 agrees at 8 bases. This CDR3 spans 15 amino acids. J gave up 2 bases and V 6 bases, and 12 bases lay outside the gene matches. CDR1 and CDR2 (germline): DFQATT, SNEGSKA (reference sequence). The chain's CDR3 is CSARGLKGAPYEQYF. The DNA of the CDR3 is TGCAGTGCCAGGGGGCTGAAGGGGGCCCCCTACGAGCAGTACTTC.

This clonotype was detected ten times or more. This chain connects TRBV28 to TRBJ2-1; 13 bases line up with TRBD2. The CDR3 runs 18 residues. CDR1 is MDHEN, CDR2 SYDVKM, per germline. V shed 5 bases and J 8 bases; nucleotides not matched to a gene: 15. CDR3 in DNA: TGTGCCAGCAGTCCCGGACTAGCGGGAGAGGTCACATACGATGAGCAGTTCTTC. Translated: CASSPGLAGEVTYDEQFF.

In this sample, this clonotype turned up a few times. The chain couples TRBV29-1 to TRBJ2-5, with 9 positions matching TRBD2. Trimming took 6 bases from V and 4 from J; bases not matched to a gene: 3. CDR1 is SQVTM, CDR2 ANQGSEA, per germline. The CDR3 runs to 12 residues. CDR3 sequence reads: CSVGGRVETQYF. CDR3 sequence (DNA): TGCAGCGTCGGCGGGAGGGTAGAGACCCAGTACTTC.

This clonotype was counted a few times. For the CDR3, the DNA is TGTGCCAGCAGCGGTGCGGGGGGTGACAATGAGCAGTTCTTC. It translates to CASSGAGGDNEQFF. The V call is TRBV9, the J call TRBJ2-1; TRBD2 matches 8 bases. Trimming at V came to 3 bases and at J to 5 bases, leaving 4 bases not matched to a gene. The CDR3 is 14 amino acids. The germline CDR1 and CDR2 sequences are SGDLS and YYNGEE.

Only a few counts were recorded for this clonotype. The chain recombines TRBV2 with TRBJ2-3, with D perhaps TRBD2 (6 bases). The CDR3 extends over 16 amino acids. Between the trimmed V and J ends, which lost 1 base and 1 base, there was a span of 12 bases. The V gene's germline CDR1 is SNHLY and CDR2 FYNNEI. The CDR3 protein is CASSEGGLYRTDTQYF. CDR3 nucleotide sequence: TGTGCCAGCAGTGAAGGGGGACTTTATCGCACAGATACGCAGTATTTT. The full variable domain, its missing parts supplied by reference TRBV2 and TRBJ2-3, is EPEVTQTPSHQVTQMGQEVILRCVPISNHLYFYWYRQILGQKVEFLVSFYNNEISEKSEIFDDQFSVERPDGSNFTLKIRSTKLEDSAMYFCASSEGGLYRTDTQYFGPGTRLTVL.

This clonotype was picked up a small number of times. This CDR3 reads CASSSVGSPLHF. The CDR3, as DNA: TGTGCCAGCAGCTCAGTAGGGTCACCCCTCCACTTT. V is TRBV7-8 and J is TRBJ1-6; D is ambiguous. The germline V and J ends were trimmed by 4 bases and 10 bases, with 8 bases remaining between them. In germline, CDR1 is SGHVS, CDR2 FQNEAQ. This CDR3 has 12 amino acids.

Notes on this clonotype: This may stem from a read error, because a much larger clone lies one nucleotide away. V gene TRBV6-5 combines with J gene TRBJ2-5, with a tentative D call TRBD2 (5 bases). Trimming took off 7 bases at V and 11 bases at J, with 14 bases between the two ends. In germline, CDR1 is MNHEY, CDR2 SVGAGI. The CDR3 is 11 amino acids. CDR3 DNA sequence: TGTGCCAGCAAAGGAGGTTACGGGCAGTACTTC. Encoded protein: CASKGGYGQYF.

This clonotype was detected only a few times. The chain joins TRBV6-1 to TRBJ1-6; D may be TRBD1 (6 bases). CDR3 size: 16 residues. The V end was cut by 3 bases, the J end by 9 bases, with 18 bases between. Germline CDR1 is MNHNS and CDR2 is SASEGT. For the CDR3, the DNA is TGTGCCAGCAGTGAGCCATACAGGGTTCATAGTTCACCCCTCCACTTT. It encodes CASSEPYRVHSSPLHF.

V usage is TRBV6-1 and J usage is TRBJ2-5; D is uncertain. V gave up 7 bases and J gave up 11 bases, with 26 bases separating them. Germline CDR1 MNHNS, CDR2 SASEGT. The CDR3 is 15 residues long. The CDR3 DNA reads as TGTGCCAGCAATAGGTTGCTGACCCTGGAGAATGAGCAGTACTTC. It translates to CASNRLLTLENEQYF.

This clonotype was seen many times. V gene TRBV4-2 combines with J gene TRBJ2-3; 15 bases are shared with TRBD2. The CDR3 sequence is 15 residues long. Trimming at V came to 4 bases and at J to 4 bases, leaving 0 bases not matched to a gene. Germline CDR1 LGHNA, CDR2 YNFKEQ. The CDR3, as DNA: TGTGCCAGCAGCCGGACTAGCGGGAGGGCAGATACGCAGTATTTT. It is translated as CASSRTSGRADTQYF.

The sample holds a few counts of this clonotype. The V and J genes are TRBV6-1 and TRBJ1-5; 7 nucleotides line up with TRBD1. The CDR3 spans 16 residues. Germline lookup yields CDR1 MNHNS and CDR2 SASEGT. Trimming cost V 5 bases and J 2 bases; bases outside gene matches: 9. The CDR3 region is CASSFDRALGNQPQHF. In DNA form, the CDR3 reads TGTGCCAGCAGTTTTGACAGGGCGTTGGGCAATCAGCCCCAGCATTTT.

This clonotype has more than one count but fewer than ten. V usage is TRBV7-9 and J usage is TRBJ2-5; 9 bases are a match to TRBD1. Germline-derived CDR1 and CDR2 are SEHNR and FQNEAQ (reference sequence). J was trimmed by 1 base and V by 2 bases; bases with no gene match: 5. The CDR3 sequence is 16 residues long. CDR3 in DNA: TGTGCCAGCAGCTTAAGGGGACAGGGTTTCCAAGAGACCCAGTACTTC. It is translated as CASSLRGQGFQETQYF.

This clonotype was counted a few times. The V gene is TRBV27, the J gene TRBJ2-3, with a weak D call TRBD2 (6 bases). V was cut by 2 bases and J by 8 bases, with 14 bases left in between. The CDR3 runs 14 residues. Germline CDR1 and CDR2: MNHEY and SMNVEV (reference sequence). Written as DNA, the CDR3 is TGTGCCAGCAGTTTACAGGGACTCGTTCGTACGCAGTATTTT. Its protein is CASSLQGLVRTQYF.

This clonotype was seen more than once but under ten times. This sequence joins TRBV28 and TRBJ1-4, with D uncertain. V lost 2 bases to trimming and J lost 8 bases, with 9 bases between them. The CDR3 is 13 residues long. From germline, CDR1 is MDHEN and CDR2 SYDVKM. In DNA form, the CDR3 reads TGTGCCAGCAGTTTAGGCCTTTTCGAAAAACTGTTTTTT. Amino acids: CASSLGLFEKLFF.

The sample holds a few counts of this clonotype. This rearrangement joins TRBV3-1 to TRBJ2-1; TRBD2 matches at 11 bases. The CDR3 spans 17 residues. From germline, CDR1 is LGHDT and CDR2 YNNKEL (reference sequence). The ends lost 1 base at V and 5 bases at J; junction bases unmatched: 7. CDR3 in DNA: TGTGCCAGCAGCCAAGGCTCTAGCGGGGGGACCCACAATGAGCAGTTCTTC. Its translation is CASSQGSSGGTHNEQFF.

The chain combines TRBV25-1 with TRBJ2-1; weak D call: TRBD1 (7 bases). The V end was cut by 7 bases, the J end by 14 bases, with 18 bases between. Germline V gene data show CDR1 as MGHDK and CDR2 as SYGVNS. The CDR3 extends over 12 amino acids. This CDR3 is CASKTWRGLEFF. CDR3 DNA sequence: TGTGCCAGCAAGACCTGGAGGGGGCTAGAGTTCTTC.

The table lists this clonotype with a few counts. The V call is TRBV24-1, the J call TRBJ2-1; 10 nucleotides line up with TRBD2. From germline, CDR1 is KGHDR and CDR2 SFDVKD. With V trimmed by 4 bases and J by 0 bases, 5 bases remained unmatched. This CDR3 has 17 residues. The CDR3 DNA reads TGTGCCACCAGTGACTCAAGCGGGAGGGCCTCCTACAATGAGCAGTTCTTC. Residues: CATSDSSGRASYNEQFF.

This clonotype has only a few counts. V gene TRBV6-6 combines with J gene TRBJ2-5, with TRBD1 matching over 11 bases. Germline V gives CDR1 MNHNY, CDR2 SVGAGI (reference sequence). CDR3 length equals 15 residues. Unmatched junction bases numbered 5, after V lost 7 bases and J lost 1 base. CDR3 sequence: CASTRDRGIQETQYF. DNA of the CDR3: TGTGCCAGCACCAGGGACAGGGGGATCCAAGAGACCCAGTACTTC.

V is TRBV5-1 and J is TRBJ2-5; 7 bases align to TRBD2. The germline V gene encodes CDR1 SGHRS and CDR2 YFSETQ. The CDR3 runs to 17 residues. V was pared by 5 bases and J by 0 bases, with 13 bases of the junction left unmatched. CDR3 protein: CASSIPGGNSYQETQYF. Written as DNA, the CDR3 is TGCGCCAGCAGTATCCCGGGGGGAAACAGCTACCAAGAGACCCAGTACTTC. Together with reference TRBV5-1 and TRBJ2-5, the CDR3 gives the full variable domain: KAGVTQTPRYLIKTRGQQVTLSCSPISGHRSVSWYQQTPGQGLQFLFEYFSETQRNKGNFPGRFSGRQFSNSRSEMNVSTLELGDSALYLCASSIPGGNSYQETQYFGPGTRLLVL.

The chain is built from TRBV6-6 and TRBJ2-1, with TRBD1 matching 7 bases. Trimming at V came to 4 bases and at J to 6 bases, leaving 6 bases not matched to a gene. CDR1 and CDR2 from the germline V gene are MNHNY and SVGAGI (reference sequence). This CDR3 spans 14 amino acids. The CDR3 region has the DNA TGTGCCAGCAGTTTGGGGACAGTTCGCAATGAGCAGTTCTTC. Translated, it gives CASSLGTVRNEQFF.

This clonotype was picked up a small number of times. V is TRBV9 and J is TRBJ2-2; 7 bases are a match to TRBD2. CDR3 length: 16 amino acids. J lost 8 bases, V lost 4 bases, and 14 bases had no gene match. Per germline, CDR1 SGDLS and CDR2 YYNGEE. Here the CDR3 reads CASSLRLAGDSGELFF. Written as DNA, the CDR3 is TGTGCCAGCAGCCTCAGACTAGCCGGGGATTCGGGGGAGCTGTTTTTT.

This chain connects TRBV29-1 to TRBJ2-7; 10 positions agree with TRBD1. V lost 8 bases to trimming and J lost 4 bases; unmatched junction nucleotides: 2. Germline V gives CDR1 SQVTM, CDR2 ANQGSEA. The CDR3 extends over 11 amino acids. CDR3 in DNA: TGCAGCATGGACAGGGGGTACGAGCAGTACTTC. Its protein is CSMDRGYEQYF.